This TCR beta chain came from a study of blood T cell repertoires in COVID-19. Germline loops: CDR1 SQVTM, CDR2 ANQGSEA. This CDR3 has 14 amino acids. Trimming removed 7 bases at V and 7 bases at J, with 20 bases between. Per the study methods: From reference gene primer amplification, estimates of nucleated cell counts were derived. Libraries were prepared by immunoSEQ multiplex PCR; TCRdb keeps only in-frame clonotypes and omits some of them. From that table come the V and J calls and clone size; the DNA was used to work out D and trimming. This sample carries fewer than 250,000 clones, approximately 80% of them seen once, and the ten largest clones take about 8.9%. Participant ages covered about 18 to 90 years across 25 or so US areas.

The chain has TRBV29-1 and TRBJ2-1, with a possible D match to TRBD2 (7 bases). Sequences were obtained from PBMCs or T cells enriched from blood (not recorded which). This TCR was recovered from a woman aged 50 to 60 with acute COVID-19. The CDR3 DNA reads TGCAGCGCTAGAGGGGGGGGTGGATATAATGAGCAGTTCTTC. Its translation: CSARGGGGYNEQFF.